The 14 T cell receptor beta chains below come from one sample, sequenced in a study of blood T cells in healthy people across ages. The use of a sample-barcoded 5' primer and a J-beta primer mix characterized a second PCR of about 6 to 12 cycles. TCRdb used MiXCR to reprocess the 5' RACE reads, holding one entry per CDR3 protein. This table has 800,000 or so distinct CDR3 sequences, approximately 59% appearing once. The material sequenced was blood. All receptors derive from a man aged 30 to 39 in good health.

This clonotype showed up just a few times. The V gene is TRBV25-1, the J gene TRBJ1-6, with D unclear. Germline CDR1 reads MGHDK; CDR2 reads SYGVNS. V was pared by 1 base and J by 9 bases, with 7 bases between. This CDR3 has 13 residues. The CDR3, as DNA: TGTGCCAGCAGTGAATTTGGGGTTTCACCCCTCCACTTT. Protein sequence: CASSEFGVSPLHF.

The V gene is TRBV29-1, the J gene TRBJ2-1; D ambiguous. V gave up 6 bases and J gave up 4 bases, with 16 bases separating them. CDR3 size: 14 residues. Germline V lookup: CDR1 SQVTM, CDR2 ANQGSEA. The CDR3: CSVTGRNAYNEQFF. The CDR3, as DNA: TGCAGCGTCACTGGACGGAACGCTTACAATGAGCAGTTCTTC.

The genes are TRBV9 and TRBJ2-7; 12 nucleotides agree with TRBD2. The DNA end favors TRBJ2-5, so the J call may be wrong. The length of the CDR3 is 17 residues. Germline loops: CDR1 SGDLS, CDR2 YYNGEE. The CDR3 loop is CASSVGALAGGQETQYF. The CDR3 DNA sequence: TGTGCCAGCAGCGTAGGGGCCCTAGCGGGGGGGCAAGAGACCCAGTACTTC.

The rearrangement links TRBV4-3 to TRBJ2-1; 9 positions match TRBD2. Germline V gene data show CDR1 as LGHNA and CDR2 as YSLEER. V lost 1 base and J lost 0; bases outside the gene matches: 10. This CDR3 comprises 19 residues. The CDR3 protein is CASSQGKKRGASSYNEQFF. The DNA of the CDR3 is TGCGCCAGCAGCCAAGGTAAAAAGCGGGGGGCCTCCTCCTACAATGAGCAGTTCTTC.

The V gene is TRBV6-2 or TRBV6-3, the J gene TRBJ2-3, with 7 bases that match TRBD2. Germline V CDR1 and CDR2: MNHEY, SVGEGT. The trim removed 7 bases at V and 0 bases at J, leaving 10 bases unmatched. The CDR3 extends over 16 amino acids. CDR3 bases: TGTGCCAGCACTTCGTCACTAGCGCAGAGCACAGATACGCAGTATTTT. This translates into CASTSSLAQSTDTQYF.

This chain connects TRBV20-1 to TRBJ1-2, with D possibly being TRBD1 (5 bases). Germline V lookup: CDR1 DFQATT, CDR2 SNEGSKA (reference sequence). The CDR3 totals 11 residues. V gave up 3 bases and J gave up 9 bases, with 11 bases separating them. Written as DNA, the CDR3 is TGCAGTGCTAGGGGGGAAGGAAGCTACACCTTC. This codes for CSARGEGSYTF.

This clonotype was counted many times. The chain couples TRBV7-2 to TRBJ2-7; 9 bases line up with TRBD2. The CDR3 runs to 15 residues. Germline CDR1 reads SGHTA; CDR2 reads FQGNSA. Unmatched junction bases numbered 6, after V lost 1 base and J lost 5 bases. The CDR3 spells CASSLGGGAVNEQYF. The DNA for the CDR3 is TGTGCCAGCAGCTTAGGCGGGGGGGCCGTGAACGAGCAGTACTTC.

This clonotype was detected many times. The chain joins TRBV3-1 to TRBJ2-1, with D uncertain. From germline, CDR1 is LGHDT and CDR2 YNNKEL (reference sequence). This CDR3 has 17 amino acids. V lost 0 bases and J lost 0, with 12 bases in between. Written as DNA, the CDR3 is TGTGCCAGCAGCCAAGATAATTGGCGGTCCTCCTACAATGAGCAGTTCTTC. Protein product: CASSQDNWRSSYNEQFF.

The chain combines TRBV29-1 with TRBJ2-7; 10 bases align to TRBD2. The germline CDR1 and CDR2 sequences are SQVTM and ANQGSEA. The CDR3 has 14 residues. Trimming took 6 bases from V and 5 from J; bases not matched to a gene: 10. CDR3 sequence: CSVESGGAGNEQYF. CDR3 nucleotide sequence: TGCAGCGTAGAAAGCGGGGGGGCCGGGAACGAGCAGTACTTC.

The chain links TRBV4-3 to TRBJ2-4; TRBD2 matches 8 bases. J was trimmed by 1 base and V by 5 bases; bases with no gene match: 7. This CDR3 contains 16 residues. CDR1 is LGHNA and CDR2 is YSLEER in the germline V gene. The CDR3 sequence: CASSSTSGGAKNIQYF. DNA of the CDR3: TGCGCCAGCAGCTCAACAAGCGGGGGCGCCAAAAACATTCAGTACTTC.

Details on this clonotype: An end of the junction does not agree with germline; a read error may underlie this. The chain joins TRBV20-1 to TRBJ2-4; possibly TRBD1 for D (6 bases). CDR1 is DFQATT, CDR2 SNEGSKA, per germline (reference sequence). This CDR3 contains 17 residues. The CDR3 spells CSTRDPLDRRSSYIQYF. In DNA, the CDR3 is TGCAGTACTAGAGATCCTCTCGACAGGAGGAGCTCCTACATTCAGTACTTC.

This sequence joins TRBV2 and TRBJ2-1; 10 bases align to TRBD2. Germline lookup yields CDR1 SNHLY and CDR2 FYNNEI. The length of the CDR3 is 15 residues. Trimming removed 8 bases from V and 10 bases from J; junction bases left unmatched: 14. In DNA form, the CDR3 reads TGTGCCAGCTCTGGGACTAGCGAGAACCCCATCGAGCAGTTCTTC. Translation: CASSGTSENPIEQFF.

There are a few counts of this clonotype. CDR3 sequence reads: CAISPGTGAGSYNEQFF. The CDR3 DNA is TGTGCCATCAGCCCCGGGACAGGGGCCGGCTCCTACAATGAGCAGTTCTTC. The genes are TRBV10-3 and TRBJ2-1, with 10 positions matching TRBD1. CDR3 length equals 17 residues. V lost 6 bases to trimming and J lost 0 bases; unmatched junction nucleotides: 8. Germline V lookup: CDR1 ENHRY, CDR2 SYGVKD.

The chain recombines TRBV3-1 with TRBJ2-1; TRBD1 aligns across 7 bases. Germline V gene lookup returns CDR1 LGHDT and CDR2 YNNKEL (reference sequence). CDR3 size: 19 residues. V gave up 4 bases and J gave up 2 bases; unmatched junction bases: 17. CDR3 sequence (DNA): TGTGCCAGCAGCCCATATTTACTCATGACAGGGACGGCCTACAATGAGCAGTTCTTC. Protein product: CASSPYLLMTGTAYNEQFF.